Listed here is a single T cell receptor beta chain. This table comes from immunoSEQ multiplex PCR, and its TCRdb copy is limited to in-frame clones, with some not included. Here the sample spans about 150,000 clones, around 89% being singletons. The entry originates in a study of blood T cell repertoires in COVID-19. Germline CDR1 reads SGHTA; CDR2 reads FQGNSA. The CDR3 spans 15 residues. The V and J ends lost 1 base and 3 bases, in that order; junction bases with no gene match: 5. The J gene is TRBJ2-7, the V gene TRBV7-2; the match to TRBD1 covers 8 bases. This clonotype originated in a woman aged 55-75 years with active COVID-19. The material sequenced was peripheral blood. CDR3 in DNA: TGTGCCAGCAGCTTAGGTTCAGGGGGCGGCTACGAGCAGTACTTC. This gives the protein CASSLGSGGGYEQYF.